This T cell receptor (beta chain) appears in the sequencing data of a study of blood T cell repertoires in COVID-19. In the study overall: Acute and convalescent COVID-19 specimens originated in the United States, Italy and Spain. The cDNA or gDNA used as material had been derived from T cells, B-cell-depleted T cells, or PBMCs.

Donors were grouped by their self-reported clinical history. CDR3 length: 14 residues. Trimming at V came to 10 bases and at J to 8 bases, leaving 12 bases not matched to a gene. Germline loops: CDR1 LNHDA, CDR2 SQIVND (reference sequence). In the authors' methods: Amplification from reference gene primers served as the basis for estimated nucleated cell counts. Produced via immunoSEQ multiplex PCR; TCRdb's table is partial and in-frame only. V and J calls and clone size are those listed in that table; D and trimming were worked out from the DNA. This sample has 150,000 to 170,000 clones; about 80% occur once, and the top ten carry about 7.2%.

The TCR comes from a man aged 45-65 years who had recovered from COVID-19. Sequences were obtained from PBMCs or T cells enriched from blood (not recorded which). This chain links TRBV19 with TRBJ2-2; the match to TRBD2 covers 8 bases. The CDR3 reads CATTPPGGTGELFF. In DNA form, the CDR3 reads TGTGCCACTACCCCCCCGGGGGGGACGGGGGAGCTGTTTTTT. The full variable domain, with the rest looked up from reference TRBV19 and TRBJ2-2, is DGGITQSPKYLFRKEGQNVTLSCEQNLNHDAMYWYRQDPGQGLRLIYYSQIVNDFQKGDIAEGYSVSREKKESFPLTVTSAQKNPTAFYLCATTPPGGTGELFFGEGSRLTVL.